The present T cell receptor beta chain was sequenced within a study of CD8 T cells in ankylosing spondylitis. For this clonotype: Antigen unknown.

Findings of the study overall: Within ankylosing spondylitis blood, a TCR beta motif made up of several highly homologous variants appeared to be characteristic. Certain motif variants had earlier been reported in reactive arthritis synovial fluid and blood. Matched ankylosing spondylitis synovial fluid reportedly showed significant enrichment of disease-linked clones.

TCRdb independently ran MiXCR on the 5' RACE reads; one entry per CDR3 protein. The sample lists roughly 400,000 distinct CDR3 sequences, around 24% occurring once. CDR3 length: 15 residues. The V end lost 0 bases, the J end lost 2 bases, and 11 bases lay between the germline ends. CDR1 is KGHSH and CDR2 is LQKENI in the germline V gene. The sequenced material came from blood, either unsorted or a sorted T cell fraction (not recorded which). This sequence was found in a male donor with ankylosing spondylitis. V and J are TRBV18 and TRBJ2-7; perhaps TRBD1 as D (6 bases). CDR3 amino acids: CASSPPGRGAYEQYF. CDR3 DNA sequence: TGTGCCAGCTCACCACCTGGCAGGGGAGCCTACGAGCAGTACTTC.